Listed below are T cell receptor beta chains from one sample, sequenced in a study of T cells after yellow fever vaccination. From the 5' RACE reads, TCRdb called clonotypes with MiXCR, one entry per CDR3 protein. The table has a few hundred thousand distinct CDR3 sequences, around 8.1% seen once; the top ten hold roughly a sixth. This material consisted of PBMCs, taken around 45 days after the first yellow fever vaccination. These receptors all stem from a man between 18 and 35 years old who received the YFV17D yellow fever vaccine. The CDR3 runs from the conserved cysteine through the conserved F or W. The D gene is left open where the match is weak. A clone size is listed for some rows: how often the clone was seen (once, few, many), or a class if it is expanded.

abundance	v_gene	j_gene	d_gene	CDR3nt	CDR3aa
few	TRBV5-6	TRBJ2-5	.	TGTGCCAGCAGCTCGTCACGGGCCTGGTACCAAGAGACCCAGTACTTC	CASSSSRAWYQETQYF
.	TRBV10-3	TRBJ2-3	TRBD1	TGTGCCATCAGTGGACAGGGAGATACGCAGTATTTT	CAISGQGDTQYF
.	TRBV19	TRBJ2-3	.	TGTGCCACCTCCGGGACGGTATACACAGATACGCAGTATTTT	CATSGTVYTDTQYF
.	TRBV12-3/TRBV12-4	TRBJ1-1	.	TGTGCCAGCAGTTTCAGGAGCCCGAGGACTGAAGCTTTCTTT	CASSFRSPRTEAFF
.	TRBV9	TRBJ2-7	.	TGTGCCAGCAGCGTTCGCCCTTTCACCTACGAGCAGTACTTC	CASSVRPFTYEQYF
.	TRBV7-2	TRBJ1-5	.	TGTGCCAGCAGCGTAGGGGCGGGGGATCAGCCCCAGCATTTT	CASSVGAGDQPQHF
many	TRBV11-2	TRBJ2-2	.	TGTGCCAGCAGCGGTTTGTACACCGGGGAGCTGTTTTTT	CASSGLYTGELFF
.	TRBV6-4	TRBJ1-5	.	TGTGCCAGCTTCCCGCGGGGGAAAGATCAGCCCCAGCATTTT	CASFPRGKDQPQHF
few	TRBV4-1	TRBJ2-5	TRBD1	TGCGCCAGCAGCCACCCGGGACAGGGGGACGAGACCCAGTACTTC	CASSHPGQGDETQYF
.	TRBV19	TRBJ2-1	.	TGTGCCAGTAGTTTCGGGACCACGGGCAATGAGCAGTTCTTC	CASSFGTTGNEQFF
.	TRBV2	TRBJ2-3	TRBD2	TGTGCCAGCACTGCGGGGGGGCCAGATACGCAGTATTTT	CASTAGGPDTQYF
.	TRBV6-1	TRBJ2-1	TRBD1	TGTGCCAGCAGAGCCGGGACAGGGGGGATCAATGAGCAGTTCTTC	CASRAGTGGINEQFF
many	TRBV10-3	TRBJ2-5	.	TGTGCCATCAGTGGCTTCGGCAGGGCGGGAGAGACCCAGTACTTC	CAISGFGRAGETQYF
.	TRBV25-1	TRBJ2-7	.	TGTGCCAGCAGTGAAATGGGGGGATCCTACGAGCAGTACTTC	CASSEMGGSYEQYF
.	TRBV7-9	TRBJ2-1	.	TGTGCCAGCAGCTTAGAGATGCGGGACGAGCAGTTCTTC	CASSLEMRDEQFF
few	TRBV5-1	TRBJ2-3	TRBD1	TGCGCCAGCAGCCACGACAGGGAAGAAGGGCAGTATTTT	CASSHDREEGQYF
.	TRBV7-9	TRBJ2-1	TRBD1	TGTGCCAGCAGTCCGTCAGGGACAGGGGTCAACAATGAGCAGTTCTTC	CASSPSGTGVNNEQFF
.	TRBV21-1	TRBJ2-2	.	TGTGCCAGCAGCGAAAGGTGGGGGACAGCGAACACCGGGGAGCTGTTTTTT	CASSERWGTANTGELFF
few	TRBV20-1	TRBJ2-7	TRBD1	TGCAGTGCTAGAGACGGGACAGGCGAGCAGTACTTC	CSARDGTGEQYF
.	TRBV7-3	TRBJ2-2	TRBD1	TGTGCCAGCAGCCCCACAGGGGCCCTCGCCGGGGAGCTGTTTTTT	CASSPTGALAGELFF
few	TRBV20-1	TRBJ1-4	.	TGCAGTGCTAGCGGGGGAGTTGAAAAACTGTTTTTT	CSASGGVEKLFF
.	TRBV7-7	TRBJ2-1	.	TGTGCCAGCAGCTTTAATTTAGGGGGTTCAAATGAGCAGTTCTTC	CASSFNLGGSNEQFF
few	TRBV18	TRBJ2-7	.	TGTGCCAGCTCACTAACCAACTACGAGCAGTACTTC	CASSLTNYEQYF
.	TRBV7-2	TRBJ2-1	.	TGTGCCAGCAGCTTAGAACTCCGGGGGCAGTTCTTC	CASSLELRGQFF
.	TRBV3-1	TRBJ2-7	TRBD2	TGTGCCAGCAGCCAAGATCATGCTAGCGGGGGGTACGAGCAGTACTTC	CASSQDHASGGYEQYF
.	TRBV2	TRBJ1-2	TRBD1	TGTGCCAGCACCCCGCGCCCGGGGCAGGGGGTGCCCTATGGCTACACCTTC	CASTPRPGQGVPYGYTF
few	TRBV28	TRBJ1-6	.	TGTGCCAGCAGTTTAAGTCGTGGATCCTATAATTCACCCCTCCACTTT	CASSLSRGSYNSPLHF
.	TRBV4-1	TRBJ2-1	TRBD2	TGCGCCAGCAGCCAAGGCGCGCCTCTAGCGGGGGCCTACAATGAGCAGTTCTTC	CASSQGAPLAGAYNEQFF
.	TRBV5-1	TRBJ2-2	.	TGCGCCAGCAGTCTCAGGAAGAACACCGGGGAGCTGTTTTTT	CASSLRKNTGELFF
.	TRBV11-2	TRBJ1-4	.	TGTGCCAGCAGCTCCAGACAGCAGAATGAAAAACTGTTTTTT	CASSSRQQNEKLFF
many	TRBV6-2/TRBV6-3	TRBJ2-1	TRBD1	TGTGCCAGCAGTTCCAGGACAGGGAGTATAGATGAGCAGTTCTTC	CASSSRTGSIDEQFF
many	TRBV12-3/TRBV12-4	TRBJ2-2	.	TGTGCCAGCAGTTTAATTCGGGGGCGCGTGACCGGGGAGCTGTTTTTT	CASSLIRGRVTGELFF
.	TRBV14	TRBJ2-3	.	TGTGCCAGCAGCCCCCGCCCCAGCTTCAGCACAGATACGCAGTATTTT	CASSPRPSFSTDTQYF
few	TRBV7-9	TRBJ1-4	.	TGTGCCAGCAGCTTACGAGCCCGTAATGAAAAACTGTTTTTT	CASSLRARNEKLFF
few	TRBV15	TRBJ2-6	.	TGTGCCACCAGCAGACAGGGTACTGGGGCCAACGTCCTGACTTTC	CATSRQGTGANVLTF
few	TRBV5-1	TRBJ1-2	.	TGCGCCAGCAGCCCGATAGGACCCAGCTATGGCTACACCTTC	CASSPIGPSYGYTF
.	TRBV25-1	TRBJ2-3	TRBD2	TGTTCAAGCGGGGGAGAAGGAGATACGCAGTATTTT	CSSGGEGDTQYF
few	TRBV19	TRBJ2-1	.	TGTGCCAGTAGTATAGATCGGCGAAATGAGCAGTTCTTC	CASSIDRRNEQFF
few	TRBV12-3/TRBV12-4	TRBJ2-7	.	TGTGCCAGCAGTAGGAGTCGCGAGCAGTACTTC	CASSRSREQYF
.	TRBV12-3/TRBV12-4	TRBJ2-1	.	TGTGCCAGCGGCCACCTTGGGAACTCCTACAATGAGCAGTTCTTC	CASGHLGNSYNEQFF
many	TRBV5-1	TRBJ2-3	.	TGCGCCAGCAGCTTGGGGGGCGGGGGCCAGGATACGCAGTATTTT	CASSLGGGGQDTQYF
.	TRBV12-3/TRBV12-4	TRBJ2-5	.	TGTGCCAGCAGTTTTCCACTCACGACCCAGTACTTC	CASSFPLTTQYF
few	TRBV20-1	TRBJ2-7	.	TGCAGTGCTACCCCACCGGGGATCTCCTACGAGCAGTACTTC	CSATPPGISYEQYF
few	TRBV27	TRBJ1-4	.	TGTGCCTCCTCCAGGGGTTGGGGTGAAAAACTGTTTTTT	CASSRGWGEKLFF
few	TRBV5-1	TRBJ2-3	.	TGCGCCAGCAGCTGGCCCCAGGCTGATACGCAGTATTTT	CASSWPQADTQYF
.	TRBV6-5	TRBJ2-5	TRBD1	TGTGCCAGCAGTTACTCGATGGTGGGACAGGGGGCAAAGACCCAGTACTTC	CASSYSMVGQGAKTQYF
.	TRBV11-2	TRBJ1-2	.	TGTGCCAGCAGCTTGCAAGCAGGAGGATCTTATGGCTACACCTTC	CASSLQAGGSYGYTF
.	TRBV12-3/TRBV12-4	TRBJ1-5	TRBD1	TGTGCCAGCACCTTCACAGGGGGGGGTCAGCCCCAGCATTTT	CASTFTGGGQPQHF
few	TRBV5-4	TRBJ1-5	TRBD1	TGTGCCAGCAGCGTAGGACAGGGGCTCGATCAGCCCCAGCATTTT	CASSVGQGLDQPQHF
few	TRBV14	TRBJ2-3	.	TGTGCCAGCAGCCAAGTAACCGGGGGTTTCAAGGCAGATACGCAGTATTTT	CASSQVTGGFKADTQYF